This T cell receptor beta chain was sequenced for a study of T cell responses to AZD1222 COVID-19 vaccine. Study outcomes and limitations: With two AZD1222 doses given, Spike-specific TCR breadth and depth both rose.

Concerning this clone: Its cognate antigen is unknown.

Trimming removed 6 bases at V and 10 bases at J, with 22 bases between. Germline V gives CDR1 PRHDT, CDR2 FYEKMQ (reference sequence). The CDR3 contains 16 residues. The data were produced by immunoSEQ multiplex PCR, yet TCRdb's version contains in-frame clones alone and is incomplete. The sample has about 120,000 clones; roughly 88% are singletons. The V gene is TRBV13, the J gene TRBJ1-6; D is unresolved. The sample here was peripheral blood, taken on day 0 of MenACWY control vaccination. The receptor's source is an adult in good health. Here the CDR3 DNA reads TGTGCCAGCAGTCCCGTGGGCGGGCGGGAAGAATCACCCCTCCACTTT. Translated, it gives CASSPVGGREESPLHF.